A selection of T cell receptor beta chains follows, all from one sample in a study of CD8+CD57+ T cells in acquired aplastic anemia. TCRdb processed the reads anew with MiXCR; each CDR3 protein has one entry. The sample consists of hundreds of thousands of distinct CDR3 sequences, roughly 68% of them appearing once. Specimen: sorted CD4+, CD8+, or CD8+CD57+ T cells (not recorded which) from PBMCs. These receptors originate from a human donor in good health, serving as a control. CDR3s include the opening cysteine and the closing phenylalanine or tryptophan. A D gene is named only where the DNA matches it firmly. The listing skips clone size in some rows; elsewhere it reads once, few, many or a size class.

clone_size j_call v_call d_call cdr3_aa cdr3_nt
NA TRBJ1-3 TRBV6-2/TRBV6-3 NA CASRISASSGNTIYF TGTGCCAGCAGGATTTCAGCCAGCTCTGGAAACACCATATATTTT
few TRBJ1-1 TRBV15 NA CATSRGVRERTEAFF TGTGCCACCAGCAGAGGTGTCAGGGAACGAACTGAAGCTTTCTTT
NA TRBJ2-7 TRBV2 NA CASSVAEFGGQYF TGTGCCAGCAGCGTTGCAGAGTTTGGTGGGCAGTACTTC
few TRBJ1-6 TRBV10-3 TRBD1 CAISEGTGRSLHF TGTGCCATCAGTGAGGGGACAGGGCGATCCCTCCACTTT
NA TRBJ2-7 TRBV9 TRBD1 CASPPGTGYEQYYF TGTGCCAGCCCACCCGGGACAGGCTACGAGCAGTACTACTTC
many TRBJ2-7 TRBV5-6 NA CASSLAGRGETYEQYF TGTGCCAGCAGCTTGGCCGGCCGGGGTGAGACCTACGAGCAGTACTTC
NA TRBJ2-3 TRBV9 NA CASSSGGAGYTFAQYF NA
NA TRBJ1-2 TRBV6-6 NA CASTIDMGLANYGYTF TGTGCCAGCACCATAGATATGGGACTTGCTAACTATGGCTACACCTTC
NA TRBJ2-3 TRBV25-1 NA CASSDPGGSYNEQYF TGTGCCAGCAGTGATCCCGGAGGCTCCTACAATGAGCAGTATTTT
many TRBJ2-5 TRBV29-1 NA CSSLIRETQYF TGCAGCTCATTGATCCGGGAGACCCAGTACTTC
once TRBJ1-6 TRBV25-1 NA CASSRGTSPYNSPLHF TGTGCCAGCAGCCGCGGGACGAGCCCCTATAATTCACCCCTCCACTTT
NA TRBJ2-3 TRBV13 TRBD1 CASSLGQGRTTDTQYF TGTGCCAGCAGCCTGGGACAGGGCCGAACCACAGATACGCAGTATTTT
NA TRBJ1-1 TRBV29-1 NA CSAATTERTEAFF TGCAGCGCTGCCACGACGGAGCGCACTGAAGCTTTCTTT
few TRBJ2-3 TRBV25-1 NA CASSEAPPGVTQYF TGTGCCAGCAGTGAAGCTCCCCCCGGGGTTACGCAGTATTTT
NA TRBJ1-4 TRBV10-3 NA CAISEGTGPEKLFF TGTGCCATCAGTGAGGGTACAGGGCCTGAAAAACTGTTTTTT
NA TRBJ1-5 TRBV7-2 NA CASSLSHGNETQHF TGTGCCAGCAGCCTAAGTCACGGTAATGAGACCCAGCATTTT
many TRBJ1-1 TRBV6-1 NA CASRRTVEAFF TGTGCCAGCAGAAGGACAGTTGAAGCTTTCTTT
NA TRBJ1-6 TRBV19 NA CASSPDRVFYGYTLGF TGTGCCAGTAGTCCGGACAGAGTTTTCTATGGCTACACCCTCGGTTTT
once TRBJ1-1 TRBV10-3 TRBD1 CASKRGRGLGAFF TGTGCCAGCAAAAGAGGCAGGGGGTTGGGGGCTTTCTTT
NA TRBJ1-1 TRBV9 NA CARSVADGNTEAFF TGTGCCAGGAGCGTAGCAGACGGGAACACTGAAGCTTTCTTT
many TRBJ2-7 TRBV4-1 NA CASSQDRQREQYF TGCGCCAGCAGCCAAGATAGACAGCGGGAGCAGTACTTC
NA TRBJ2-5 TRBV7-8 NA CASSTTREHPQHSQYF TGTGCCAGCAGCACCACAAGGGAGCATCCCCAGCATTCCCAGTACTTC
few TRBJ1-1 TRBV3-1 NA CASSRQQGFTEAFF TGTGCCAGCAGCCGGCAACAGGGATTCACTGAAGCTTTCTTT
NA TRBJ1-4 TRBV5-4 NA CASSLQWGRAANEKLFF TGTGCCAGCAGCTTACAATGGGGCAGGGCGGCTAATGAAAAACTGTTTTTT
NA TRBJ1-2 TRBV6-6 NA CASSEGGGGGFDYGYTF TGTGCCAGCAGTGAAGGCGGCGGTGGGGGGTTTGACTATGGCTACACCTTC
few TRBJ1-2 TRBV20-1 NA CSAPHREDYGYTF TGCAGTGCTCCCCACAGGGAGGACTATGGCTACACCTTC
NA TRBJ2-3 TRBV7-2 TRBD2 CASSSRGGIDTQYF TGTGCCAGTAGTAGCCGGGGGGGCATAGATACGCAGTATTTT
NA TRBJ2-1 TRBV7-2 NA CASSQRLAGAYAQFF TGCGCCAGCAGCCAACGACTGGCGGGGGCCTACGCGCAGTTCTTC
NA TRBJ1-5 TRBV7-2 NA CASSNPGDRPKNF TGTGCCAGCAGCAATCCCGGGGACCGGCCCAAGAATTTT
NA TRBJ1-1 TRBV7-2 NA CASTRPIGGNSEAFF TGTGCCAGCACCCGGCCGATAGGAGGGAACTCTGAGGCGTTCTTT
NA TRBJ2-1 TRBV11-1 TRBD1 CASSPATGETGSYNEQFF TGTGCCAGCAGCCCGGCGACAGGGGAAACCGGCTCCTACAATGAGCAGTTCTTC
NA TRBJ2-1 TRBV12-3/TRBV12-4 TRBD2 CASCEELAGANEQFF TGTGCCAGCTGCGAAGAGCTAGCGGGGGCCAATGAGCAGTTCTTC
NA TRBJ2-2 TRBV2 NA CASSIGTRGGTGEMFF TGTGCCAGCAGTATCGGGACTCGCGGGGGCACCGGGGAGATGTTTTTT
NA TRBJ1-1 TRBV10-2 NA CACSVKLEGFF TGTGCCTGCAGTGTTAAATTGGAGGGGTTCTTT
once TRBJ2-5 TRBV19 NA CASSIRGGGGETQYF TGTGCCAGTAGTATTAGGGGAGGGGGCGGCGAGACCCAGTACTTC
NA TRBJ2-3 TRBV7-2 NA CASSMPGGTDTQYF TGCGCCAGCAGCATGCCAGGGGGCACAGATACGCAGTATTTT
NA TRBJ2-7 TRBV7-2 NA CASSLPETQYFEPYF NA
NA TRBJ1-2 TRBV2 NA CASSRERGMDGYTF TGTGCCAGCAGCCGGGAGCGCGGAATGGATGGCTACACCTTC
NA TRBJ2-1 TRBV25-1 TRBD1 CASSRQGVKEEQFF TGTGCCAGCAGTAGACAGGGAGTTAAAGAGGAGCAGTTCTTC
many TRBJ2-1 TRBV2 TRBD2 CASSESTSGGTSSYNEQFF TGTGCCAGCAGTGAATCGACTAGCGGGGGCACAAGCTCCTACAATGAGCAGTTCTTC
few TRBJ2-3 TRBV30 TRBD2 CAWRIAGAGDTQYF TGTGCCTGGAGAATAGCGGGGGCAGGGGATACGCAGTATTTT
NA TRBJ2-1 TRBV29-1 TRBD2 CSVAGLAGSRAEQFF TGCAGCGTTGCGGGACTAGCGGGGAGTAGGGCTGAGCAGTTCTTC
NA TRBJ1-5 TRBV5-5 NA CASSQPGKSNQPQHF TGTGCCAGCAGCCAGCCCGGGAAGAGCAATCAGCCCCAGCATTTT
NA TRBJ2-3 TRBV7-8 NA CASSPLTVRSTDEQYF TGTGCCAGCAGCCCCCTGACAGTACGCAGCACAGACGAGCAGTATTTT
NA TRBJ2-5 TRBV7-8 TRBD2 CASSSAREIAHSTQYF TGCGCCAGCAGCTCGGCGCGGGAGATAGCCCATTCGACCCAGTACTTC
NA TRBJ2-1 TRBV11-1 NA CASRSPANYGNEQFF TGTGCCAGCAGAAGTCCCGCTAACTACGGCAATGAGCAGTTCTTC
NA TRBJ1-1 TRBV10-3 NA CAIRRTDNTEAFF TGTGCCATCAGAAGAACAGATAACACTGAAGCTTTCTTT
many TRBJ1-5 TRBV7-2 NA CASCSGRNQPQHF TGTGCCAGCTGTTCAGGTCGCAATCAGCCCCAGCATTTT
once TRBJ2-1 TRBV20-1 TRBD2 CSARGRVGLVF TGCAGTGCTAGAGGGAGGGTGGGACTAGTCTTC
NA TRBJ1-2 TRBV7-3 NA CASSSLAEAVNGYTF TGCGCCAGCAGCTCCTTAGCGGAGGCAGTAAATGGCTACACCTTC
few TRBJ2-7 TRBV12-3/TRBV12-4 TRBD1 CASGLPDRARPYEQYF TGTGCCAGCGGTTTACCGGACAGGGCCAGACCCTACGAGCAGTACTTC